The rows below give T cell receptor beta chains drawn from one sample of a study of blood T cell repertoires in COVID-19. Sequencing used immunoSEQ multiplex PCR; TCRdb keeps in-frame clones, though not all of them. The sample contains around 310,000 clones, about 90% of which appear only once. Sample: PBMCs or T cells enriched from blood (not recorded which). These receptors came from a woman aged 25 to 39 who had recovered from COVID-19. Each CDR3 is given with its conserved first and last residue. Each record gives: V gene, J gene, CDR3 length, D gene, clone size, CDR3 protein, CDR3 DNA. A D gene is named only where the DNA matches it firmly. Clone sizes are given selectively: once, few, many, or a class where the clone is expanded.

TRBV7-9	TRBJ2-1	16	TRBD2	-	CASSGRAGVTYNEQFF	TGTGCCAGCAGCGGACGAGCGGGAGTAACCTACAATGAGCAGTTCTTC
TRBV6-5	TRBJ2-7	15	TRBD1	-	CASSYPVGQAYEQYF	TGTGCCAGCAGTTACCCGGTGGGACAGGCCTACGAGCAGTACTTC
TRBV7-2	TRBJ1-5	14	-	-	CASSFRRVGQPQHF	TGTGCCAGCAGCTTCCGCAGGGTGGGACAGCCCCAGCATTTT
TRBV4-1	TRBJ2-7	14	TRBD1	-	CASRVGQGNKEQYF	TGCGCCAGCAGAGTGGGACAGGGGAATAAAGAGCAGTACTTC
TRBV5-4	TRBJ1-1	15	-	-	CASSPVEGAGTEAFF	TGTGCCAGCAGCCCGGTCGAAGGGGCCGGGACTGAAGCTTTCTTT
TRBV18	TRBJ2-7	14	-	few	CASSPPLLAYEQYF	TGTGCCAGCTCACCACCTTTACTGGCCTACGAGCAGTACTTC
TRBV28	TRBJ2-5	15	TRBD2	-	CASSSLAGVVETQYF	TGTGCCAGCAGTTCGCTAGCGGGAGTCGTGGAGACCCAGTACTTC
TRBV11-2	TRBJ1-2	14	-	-	CASSLGGQGYGYTF	TGTGCCAGCAGCTTAGGGGGCCAAGGCTATGGCTACACCTTC
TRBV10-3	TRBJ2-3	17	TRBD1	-	CAISGSGTADGTDTQYF	TGTGCCATCAGTGGAAGTGGGACAGCCGATGGCACAGATACGCAGTATTTT
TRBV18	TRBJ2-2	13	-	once	CASSPLIGGELFF	TGTGCCAGCTCACCACTTATCGGCGGGGAGCTGTTTTTT
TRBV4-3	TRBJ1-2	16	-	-	CASSQDLGLTNYGYTF	TGCGCCAGCAGCCAAGACCTGGGGCTCACTAACTATGGCTACACCTTC
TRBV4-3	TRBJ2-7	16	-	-	CASSQDHAGSSYEQYF	TGCGCCAGCAGCCAAGATCACGCAGGTAGCTCCTACGAGCAGTACTTC
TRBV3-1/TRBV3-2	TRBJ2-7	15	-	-	CASSQWLSHSGEQYF	TGTGCCAGCAGCCAATGGTTGTCCCACTCGGGCGAGCAGTACTTC
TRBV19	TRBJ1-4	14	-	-	CASSQTATNEKLFF	TGTGCCAGTAGTCAGACAGCAACTAATGAAAAACTGTTTTTT
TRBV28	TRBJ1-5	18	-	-	CASSPPGRVRDSNQPQHF	TGTGCCAGCAGTCCGCCGGGGAGGGTCAGGGACAGCAATCAGCCCCAGCATTTT
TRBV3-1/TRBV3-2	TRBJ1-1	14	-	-	CASSQGRENTEAFF	TGTGCCAGCAGCCAAGGGAGAGAGAACACTGAAGCTTTCTTT
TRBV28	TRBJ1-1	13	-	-	CATLTPGNTEAFF	TGTGCCACCCTAACTCCAGGGAACACTGAAGCTTTCTTT
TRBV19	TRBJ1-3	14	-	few	CASSSGISGNTIYF	TGTGCCAGTAGTTCCGGGATCTCTGGAAACACCATATATTTT
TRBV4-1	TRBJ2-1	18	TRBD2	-	CASSHIPGREPSRNEQFF	TGCGCCAGCAGCCACATACCCGGGAGGGAGCCCAGTAGGAATGAGCAGTTCTTC